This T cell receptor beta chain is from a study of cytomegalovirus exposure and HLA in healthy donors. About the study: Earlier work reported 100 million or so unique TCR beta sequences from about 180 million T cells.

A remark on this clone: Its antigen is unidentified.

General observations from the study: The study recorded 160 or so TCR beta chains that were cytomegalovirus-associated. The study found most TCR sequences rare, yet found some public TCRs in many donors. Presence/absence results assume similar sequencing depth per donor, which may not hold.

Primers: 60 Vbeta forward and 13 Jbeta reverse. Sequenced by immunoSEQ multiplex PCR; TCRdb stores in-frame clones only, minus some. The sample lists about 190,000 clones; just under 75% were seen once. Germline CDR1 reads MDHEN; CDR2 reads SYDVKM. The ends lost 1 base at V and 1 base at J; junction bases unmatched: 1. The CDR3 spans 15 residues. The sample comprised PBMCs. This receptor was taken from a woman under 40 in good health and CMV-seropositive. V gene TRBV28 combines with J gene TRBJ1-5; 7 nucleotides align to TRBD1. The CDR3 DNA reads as TGTGCCAGCAGTTTATACAGGGGAAGCAATCAGCCCCAGCATTTT. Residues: CASSLYRGSNQPQHF.